Below are 17 T cell receptor beta chains sequenced from a single sample in a study of regulatory T cells in long-lasting Graves disease. Time point given: persistent/refractory GD, antithyroid drugs over 5 years with positive TRAb. Extracted PBMC RNA gave rise to the TCR library. iRepertoire HTBI primers and Arm-PCR of CDR3 regions built TCR beta libraries. TCRdb passed the multiplex PCR reads through MiXCR, listing each CDR3 protein once. The data show about 290,000 distinct CDR3 sequences, approximately 20% seen once. Sample: peripheral blood mononuclear cells (PBMCs), taken when the disease was refractory, from a patient treated with antithyroid drugs. These receptor sequences come from a female donor with Graves disease.

The chain uses TRBV20-1 and TRBJ1-6; possible D gene TRBD1, 6 bases. Trimming pared 1 base from V and 9 bases from J, leaving 13 bases between. CDR3 length equals 14 residues. Per the germline V gene, CDR1 is DFQATT and CDR2 is SNEGSKA (reference sequence). CDR3: CSARGQGSFSPLHF. CDR3 DNA: TGCAGTGCTAGAGGGCAGGGGAGCTTTTCACCCCTCCACTTT.

The chain combines TRBV2 with TRBJ1-5; 7 bases are shared with TRBD1. CDR3 length: 12 amino acids. V trimming: 7 bases; J trimming: 9 bases; junction bases outside the gene matches: 6. The V gene's germline CDR1 is SNHLY and CDR2 FYNNEI. CDR3 amino acids: CASKQGRGPQHF. CDR3 DNA sequence: TGTGCCAGCAAACAGGGGAGGGGGCCCCAGCATTTT.

The chain is built from TRBV7-6 and TRBJ2-1; 7 nucleotides match TRBD2. The germline V gene encodes CDR1 SGHVS and CDR2 FNYEAQ. This CDR3 is built from 16 residues. After removal of 5 bases from V and 5 bases from J, the junction contained 12 bases not matched to a gene. CDR3 in amino acids: CASSHKGTILHNEQFF. In DNA, the CDR3 is TGTGCCAGCAGCCACAAGGGGACTATCCTACACAATGAGCAGTTCTTC.

The sample holds many counts of this clonotype. The gene calls are TRBV12-3 or TRBV12-4 and TRBJ2-5, with D possibly TRBD1 on 5 matching bases. V was shortened by 2 bases and J by 4 bases, with 14 bases between the two germline ends. The CDR3 has 15 amino acids. This chain's CDR3 is CASSLYTGRRETQYF. CDR3 nucleotide sequence: TGTGCCAGCAGTTTATATACAGGCCGGCGAGAGACCCAGTACTTC.

In its sample, this clonotype was seen a few times. CDR3 sequence: CASSNPGIIGELFF. DNA for the CDR3: TGCGCCAGCAGCAACCCCGGGATAATCGGGGAGCTGTTTTTT. This sequence joins TRBV4-1 and TRBJ2-2; the D gene is possibly TRBD2 (5 bases). Germline lookup yields CDR1 MGHRA and CDR2 YSYEKL. The ends were cut back, 5 bases at V and 7 bases at J, with 14 bases in the middle. The CDR3 is 14 amino acids.

This clonotype occurred many times. The V gene is TRBV28, the J gene TRBJ2-5, with 7 bases that match TRBD1. This CDR3 comprises 16 residues. The junction had 10 bases not matched to a gene; V was cut back by 5 bases and J by 1 base. The germline V gene encodes CDR1 MDHEN and CDR2 SYDVKM. CDR3 protein: CASSPRQGGAQETQYF. CDR3 DNA sequence: TGTGCCAGCAGTCCTCGACAGGGTGGGGCCCAAGAGACCCAGTACTTC.

This clonotype was seen repeatedly, ten times or more. J is TRBJ1-1 and V is TRBV11-2; a possible D gene is TRBD1 (6 bases). V dropped 0 bases and J dropped 8 bases, with 13 bases sitting between them. The length of the CDR3 is 14 residues. In germline, CDR1 is SGHAT, CDR2 FQNNGV. The DNA of the CDR3 is TGTGCCAGCAGCTTAGAAGGGACAACCACAGAAGCTTTCTTT. This encodes CASSLEGTTTEAFF.

This clonotype was observed at least ten times. The CDR3 here is CASSPGQGVSNQPQHF. The CDR3 DNA sequence: TGTGCCAGCAGTCCCGGACAGGGCGTAAGCAATCAGCCCCAGCATTTT. This chain joins TRBV28 and TRBJ1-5; 8 positions agree with TRBD1. CDR1 and CDR2 (germline): MDHEN, SYDVKM. The CDR3 spans 16 residues. V dropped 5 bases and J dropped 1; count of bases not matched to a gene: 7.

V gene TRBV15 combines with J gene TRBJ1-5; D call uncertain. Trimming took off 4 bases at V and 3 bases at J, with 10 bases between the two ends. Germline V gene sequence: CDR1 LNHNV, CDR2 YYDKDF (reference sequence). CDR3 length: 14 residues. The CDR3 coding sequence is TGTGCCACCAGCATGCTCGGTCTCAATCAGCCCCAGCATTTT. It translates to CATSMLGLNQPQHF.

The genes are TRBV5-4 and TRBJ2-5; D gene ambiguous. The V gene lost 1 base and the J gene lost 0 bases, with 7 bases spanning the gap. The CDR3 has 14 residues. CDR1 and CDR2 from the germline V gene are SGHNT and YYREEE (reference sequence). CDR3 in DNA: TGTGCCAGCAGCTTGTCTCTTAACCAAGAGACCCAGTACTTC. This encodes CASSLSLNQETQYF.

Remarks on this clonotype: A much larger clonotype is one base distant, so this may be a read error. The rearrangement links TRBV18 to TRBJ1-4, with 8 bases fitting TRBD1. The CDR3 consists of 15 residues. CDR1 and CDR2 from the germline V gene are KGHSH and LQKENI. This CDR3 reads CASSVGTGGGEKLVF. Written as DNA, the CDR3 is TGTGCCAGCTCAGTCGGGACAGGCGGTGGTGAAAAACTGGTTTTT.

The chain combines TRBV5-1 with TRBJ2-7, with 10 bases aligning to TRBD2. J lost 3 bases, V lost 0 bases, and 12 bases had no gene match. Germline CDR1 and CDR2: SGHRS and YFSETQ. There are 18 residues in the CDR3. The DNA of the CDR3 is TGCGCCAGCAGCTTGGGGGGCGTGCTAGCGGGAGATGACTACGAGCAGTACTTC. Translating it yields CASSLGGVLAGDDYEQYF.

This clonotype turned up a few times. This chain links TRBV28 with TRBJ2-4; 10 bases map to TRBD1. Germline V gene sequence: CDR1 MDHEN, CDR2 SYDVKM. Trimming at V came to 5 bases and at J to 2 bases, leaving 6 bases not matched to a gene. CDR3 size: 16 residues. The CDR3 coding sequence is TGTGCCAGCAGTCCCGGACAGGGGGAGTCCAAAAACATTCAGTACTTC. Its translation is CASSPGQGESKNIQYF. Variable domain in full (rest from reference TRBV28 and TRBJ2-4): DVKVTQSSRYLVKRTGEKVFLECVQDMDHENMFWYRQDPGLGLRLIYFSYDVKMKEKGDIPEGYSVSREKKERFSLILESASTNQTSMYLCASSPGQGESKNIQYFGAGTRLSVL.

This clonotype was detected many times. This chain joins TRBV3-1 and TRBJ2-2; the match to TRBD1 covers 10 bases. Losses at the gene ends were 4 bases for V and 4 bases for J; bases not matched to a gene: 6. The CDR3 has 16 residues. CDR1 is LGHDT, CDR2 YNNKEL, per germline (reference sequence). The DNA for the CDR3 is TGTGCCAGCAGCCCCCGGGACAGGGGTCGCACCGGGGAGCTGTTTTTT. Amino acid sequence: CASSPRDRGRTGELFF.

There are many counts of this clonotype. CDR3: CASSLAQQETQYF. The DNA for the CDR3 is TGTGCCAGCAGCTTAGCCCAACAAGAGACCCAGTACTTC. The genes are TRBV11-2 and TRBJ2-5; D unclear. V was shortened by 1 base and J by 2 bases, with 5 bases between the two germline ends. Germline CDR1 SGHAT, CDR2 FQNNGV. The CDR3 is made up of 13 amino acids.

The rearrangement uses TRBV19 and TRBJ2-7; 8 bases agree with TRBD2. V shed 6 bases and J 5 bases; nucleotides not matched to a gene: 9. The CDR3 has 14 residues. Germline CDR1 and CDR2: LNHDA and SQIVND (reference sequence). The CDR3, as DNA: TGTGCCAGTAGCCTGACTAGCGAAGGTGACGAGCAGTACTTC. It codes for CASSLTSEGDEQYF.

Concerning this clonotype: One junction end does not reproduce the germline sequence, and a read error may be involved. This chain joins TRBV20-1 and TRBJ2-5; possibly TRBD2 for D (6 bases). This CDR3 has 16 amino acids. CDR1 DFQATT and CDR2 SNEGSKA come from the germline V gene (reference sequence). In nucleotides, the CDR3 is TGCAATGCTAGGGCGAGCGGGCTCCTCCTTCGGGAGACCCAGTACTTC. The encoded protein is CNARASGLLLRETQYF.